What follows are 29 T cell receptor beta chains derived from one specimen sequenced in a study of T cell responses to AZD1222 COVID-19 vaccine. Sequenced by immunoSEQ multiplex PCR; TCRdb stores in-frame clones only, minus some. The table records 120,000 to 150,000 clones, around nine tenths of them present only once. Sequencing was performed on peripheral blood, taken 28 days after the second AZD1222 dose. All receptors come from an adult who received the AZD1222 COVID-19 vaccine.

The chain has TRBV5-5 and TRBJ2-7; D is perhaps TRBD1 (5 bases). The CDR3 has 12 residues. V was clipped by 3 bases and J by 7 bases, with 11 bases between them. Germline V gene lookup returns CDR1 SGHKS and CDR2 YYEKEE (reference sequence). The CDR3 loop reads CASSSRDREQYV. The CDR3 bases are TGTGCCAGCAGCTCCAGGGATAGGGAGCAGTACGTC.

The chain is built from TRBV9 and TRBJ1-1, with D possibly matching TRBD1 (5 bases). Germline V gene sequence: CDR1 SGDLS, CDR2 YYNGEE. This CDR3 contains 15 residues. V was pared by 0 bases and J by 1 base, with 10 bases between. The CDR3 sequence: CASSVVAGKNTEAFF. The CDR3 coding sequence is TGTGCCAGCAGCGTAGTCGCAGGGAAGAACACTGAAGCTTTCTTT.

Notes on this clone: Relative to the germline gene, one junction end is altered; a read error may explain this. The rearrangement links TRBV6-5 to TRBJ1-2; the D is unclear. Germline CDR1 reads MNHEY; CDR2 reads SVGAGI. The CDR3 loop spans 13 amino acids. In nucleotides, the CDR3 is TGTGCCAGCAGTTTGCGGACCCACTACGGCTACACCTTC. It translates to CASSLRTHYGYTF.

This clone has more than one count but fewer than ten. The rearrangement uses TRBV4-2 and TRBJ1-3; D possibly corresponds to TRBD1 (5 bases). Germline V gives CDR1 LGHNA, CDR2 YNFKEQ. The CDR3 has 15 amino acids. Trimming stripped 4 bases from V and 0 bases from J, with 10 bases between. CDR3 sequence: CASSPTGASGNTIYF. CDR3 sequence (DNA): TGTGCCAGCAGCCCTACCGGGGCCTCTGGAAACACCATATATTTT.

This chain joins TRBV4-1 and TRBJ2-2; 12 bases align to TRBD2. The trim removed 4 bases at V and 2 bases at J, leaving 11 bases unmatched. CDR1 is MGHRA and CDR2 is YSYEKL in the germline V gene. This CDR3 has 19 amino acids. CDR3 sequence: CASSRTLTSGRANTGELFF. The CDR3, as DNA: TGCGCCAGCAGCCGAACTTTGACTAGCGGGAGAGCAAACACCGGGGAGCTGTTTTTT.

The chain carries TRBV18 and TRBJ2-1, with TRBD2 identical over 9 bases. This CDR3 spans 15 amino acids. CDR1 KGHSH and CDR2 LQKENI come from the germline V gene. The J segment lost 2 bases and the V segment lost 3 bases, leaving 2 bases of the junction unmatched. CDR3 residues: CASSPASGAYNEQFF. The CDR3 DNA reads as TGTGCCAGCTCACCGGCTAGCGGGGCCTACAATGAGCAGTTCTTC.

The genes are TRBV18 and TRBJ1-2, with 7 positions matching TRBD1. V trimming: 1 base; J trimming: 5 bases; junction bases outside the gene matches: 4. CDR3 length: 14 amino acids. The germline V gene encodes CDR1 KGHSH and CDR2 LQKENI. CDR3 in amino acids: CASSPRDRAYGYTF. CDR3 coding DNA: TGTGCCAGCTCACCACGAGACAGGGCATATGGCTACACCTTC.

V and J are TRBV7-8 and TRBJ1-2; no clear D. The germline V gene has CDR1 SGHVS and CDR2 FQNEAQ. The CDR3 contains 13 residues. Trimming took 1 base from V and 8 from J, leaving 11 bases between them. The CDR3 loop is CASSLGQERGYTF. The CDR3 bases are TGTGCCAGCAGCTTAGGCCAAGAGCGAGGCTACACCTTC.

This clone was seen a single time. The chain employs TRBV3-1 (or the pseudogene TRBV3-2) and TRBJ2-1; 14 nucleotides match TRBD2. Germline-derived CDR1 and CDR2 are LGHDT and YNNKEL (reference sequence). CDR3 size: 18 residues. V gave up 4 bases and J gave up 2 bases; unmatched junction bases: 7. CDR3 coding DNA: TGTGCCAGCAGCCGAGTGACTAGCGGGGGGGAGGCCTACAATGAGCAGTTCTTC. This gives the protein CASSRVTSGGEAYNEQFF.

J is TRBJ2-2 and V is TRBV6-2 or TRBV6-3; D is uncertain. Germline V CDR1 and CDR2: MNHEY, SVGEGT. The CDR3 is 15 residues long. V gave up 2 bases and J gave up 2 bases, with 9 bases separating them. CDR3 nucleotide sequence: TGTGCCAGCAGTTACGGGCAGTCCAACACCGGGGAGCTGTTTTTT. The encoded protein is CASSYGQSNTGELFF.

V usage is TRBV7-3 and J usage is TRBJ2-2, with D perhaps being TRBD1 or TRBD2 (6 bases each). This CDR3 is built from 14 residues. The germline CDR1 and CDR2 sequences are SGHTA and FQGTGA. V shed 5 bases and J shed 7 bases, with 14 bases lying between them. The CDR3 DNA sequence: TGTGCCAGCAGCCCCGGGGGCGGGCGCGGGGAGCTGTTTTTT. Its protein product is CASSPGGGRGELFF.

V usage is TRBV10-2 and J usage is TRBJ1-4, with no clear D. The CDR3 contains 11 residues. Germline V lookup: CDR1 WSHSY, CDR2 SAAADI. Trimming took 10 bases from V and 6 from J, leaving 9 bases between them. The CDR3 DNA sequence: TGCGCCACCGGGAGGGATGAAAAACTGTTTTTT. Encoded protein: CATGRDEKLFF.

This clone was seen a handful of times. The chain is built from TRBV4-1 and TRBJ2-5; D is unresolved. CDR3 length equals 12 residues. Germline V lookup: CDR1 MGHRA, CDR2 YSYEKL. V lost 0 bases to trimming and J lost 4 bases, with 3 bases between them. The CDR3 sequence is CASSQEGETQYF. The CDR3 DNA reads TGCGCCAGCAGCCAAGAGGGAGAGACCCAGTACTTC.

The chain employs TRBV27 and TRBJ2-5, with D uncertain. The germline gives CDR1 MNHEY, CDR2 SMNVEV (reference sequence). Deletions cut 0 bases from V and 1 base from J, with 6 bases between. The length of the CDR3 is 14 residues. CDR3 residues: CASSLSLSQETQYF. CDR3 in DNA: TGTGCCAGCAGTTTATCTCTGTCCCAAGAGACCCAGTACTTC.

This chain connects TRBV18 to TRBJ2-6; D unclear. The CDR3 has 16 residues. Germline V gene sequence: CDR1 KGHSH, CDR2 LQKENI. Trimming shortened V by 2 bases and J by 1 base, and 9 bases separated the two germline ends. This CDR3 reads CASSPKGTSGANVLTF. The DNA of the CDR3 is TGTGCCAGCTCACCAAAAGGAACTTCTGGGGCCAACGTCCTGACTTTC.

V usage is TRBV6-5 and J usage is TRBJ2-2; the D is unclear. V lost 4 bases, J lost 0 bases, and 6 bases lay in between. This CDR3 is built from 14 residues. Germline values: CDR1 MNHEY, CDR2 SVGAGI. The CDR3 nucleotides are TGTGCCAGCAGTTCGACATCGAACACCGGGGAGCTGTTTTTT. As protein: CASSSTSNTGELFF.

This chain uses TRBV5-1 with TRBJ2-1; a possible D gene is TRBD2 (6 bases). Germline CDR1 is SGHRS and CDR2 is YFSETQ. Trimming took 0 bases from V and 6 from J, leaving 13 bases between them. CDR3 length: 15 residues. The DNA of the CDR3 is TGCGCCAGCAGCTTGGCCCTGGGAGGACGCAATGAGCAGTTCTTC. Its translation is CASSLALGGRNEQFF.

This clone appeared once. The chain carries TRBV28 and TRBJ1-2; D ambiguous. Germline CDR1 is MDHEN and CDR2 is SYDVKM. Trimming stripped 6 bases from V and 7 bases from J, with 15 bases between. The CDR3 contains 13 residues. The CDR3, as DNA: TGTGCCAGCAGCCACGCCTTCAGTGGTGGCTACACCTTC. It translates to CASSHAFSGGYTF.

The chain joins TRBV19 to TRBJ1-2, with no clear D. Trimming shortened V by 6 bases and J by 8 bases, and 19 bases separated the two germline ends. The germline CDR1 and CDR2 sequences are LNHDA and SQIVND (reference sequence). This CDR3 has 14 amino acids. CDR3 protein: CASRETGSIDGYTF. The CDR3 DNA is TGTGCCAGTAGGGAAACGGGGAGTATCGACGGCTACACCTTC.

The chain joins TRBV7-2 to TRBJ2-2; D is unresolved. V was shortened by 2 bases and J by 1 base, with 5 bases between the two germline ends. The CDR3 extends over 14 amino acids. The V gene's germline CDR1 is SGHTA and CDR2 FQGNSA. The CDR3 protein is CASSLLMNTGELFF. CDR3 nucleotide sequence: TGTGCCAGCAGCTTACTTATGAACACCGGGGAGCTGTTTTTT. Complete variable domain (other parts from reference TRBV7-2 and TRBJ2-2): GAGVSQSPSNKVTEKGKDVELRCDPISGHTALYWYRQSLGQGLEFLIYFQGNSAPDKSGLPSDRFSAERTGGSVSTLTIQRTQQEDSAVYLCASSLLMNTGELFFGEGSRLTVL.

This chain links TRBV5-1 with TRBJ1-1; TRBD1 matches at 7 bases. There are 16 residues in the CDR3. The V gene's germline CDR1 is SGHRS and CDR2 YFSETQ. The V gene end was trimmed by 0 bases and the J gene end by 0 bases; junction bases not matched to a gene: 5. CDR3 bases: TGCGCCAGCAGCTTGGCCTCCGGGACAGTGAACACTGAAGCTTTCTTT. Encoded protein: CASSLASGTVNTEAFF.

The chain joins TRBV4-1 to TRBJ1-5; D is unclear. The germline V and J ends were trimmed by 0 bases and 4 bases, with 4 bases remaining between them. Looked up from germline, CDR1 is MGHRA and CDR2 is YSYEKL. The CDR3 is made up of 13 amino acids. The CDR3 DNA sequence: TGCGCCAGCAGCCAAGACCGGAATCAGCCCCAGCATTTT. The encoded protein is CASSQDRNQPQHF.

CDR3 DNA: TGTGCCAGCAGTGGGTTCAGGGAACTGGGTGGCTACACCTTC. Amino acid sequence: CASSGFRELGGYTF. The rearrangement joins TRBV2 to TRBJ1-2; D possibly corresponds to TRBD1 (5 bases). Trimming left V 4 bases short and J 7 bases short, with 16 bases between. The V gene's germline CDR1 is SNHLY and CDR2 FYNNEI. The CDR3 totals 14 residues.

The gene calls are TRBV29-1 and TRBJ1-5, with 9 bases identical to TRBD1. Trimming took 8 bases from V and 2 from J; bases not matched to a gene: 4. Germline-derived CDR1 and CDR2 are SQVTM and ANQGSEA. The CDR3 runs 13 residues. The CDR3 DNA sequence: TGCAGCTTCCGACAGGGGGGCAATCAGCCCCAGCATTTT. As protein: CSFRQGGNQPQHF.

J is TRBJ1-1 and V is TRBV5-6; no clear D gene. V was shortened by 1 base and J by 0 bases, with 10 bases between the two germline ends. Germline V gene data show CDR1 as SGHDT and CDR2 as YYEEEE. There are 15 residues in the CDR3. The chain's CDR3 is CASSLPGRLNTEAFF. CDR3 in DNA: TGTGCCAGCAGCTTGCCGGGGAGACTGAACACTGAAGCTTTCTTT.

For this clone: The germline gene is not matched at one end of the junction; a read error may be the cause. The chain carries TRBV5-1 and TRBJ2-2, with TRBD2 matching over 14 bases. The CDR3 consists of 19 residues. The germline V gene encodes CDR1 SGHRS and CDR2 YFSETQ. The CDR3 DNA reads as TGCACCAGCAGACCTCGGACTAGCGGGGGGCCCCAGGGCACCGGGGAGCTGTTTTTT. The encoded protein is CTSRPRTSGGPQGTGELFF. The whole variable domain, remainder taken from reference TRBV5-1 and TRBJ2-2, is KAGVTQTPRYLIKTRGQQVTLSCSPISGHRSVSWYQQTPGQGLQFLFEYFSETQRNKGNFPGRFSGRQFSNSRSEMNVSTLELGDSALYLCTSRPRTSGGPQGTGELFFGEGSRLTVL.

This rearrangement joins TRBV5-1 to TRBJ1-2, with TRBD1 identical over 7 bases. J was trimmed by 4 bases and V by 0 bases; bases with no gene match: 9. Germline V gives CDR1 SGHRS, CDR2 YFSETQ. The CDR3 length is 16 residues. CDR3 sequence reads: CASSLARDSSLYGYTF. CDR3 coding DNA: TGCGCCAGCAGCTTGGCCCGGGACAGTTCCCTCTATGGCTACACCTTC. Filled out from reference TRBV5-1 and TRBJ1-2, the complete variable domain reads KAGVTQTPRYLIKTRGQQVTLSCSPISGHRSVSWYQQTPGQGLQFLFEYFSETQRNKGNFPGRFSGRQFSNSRSEMNVSTLELGDSALYLCASSLARDSSLYGYTFGSGTRLTVV.

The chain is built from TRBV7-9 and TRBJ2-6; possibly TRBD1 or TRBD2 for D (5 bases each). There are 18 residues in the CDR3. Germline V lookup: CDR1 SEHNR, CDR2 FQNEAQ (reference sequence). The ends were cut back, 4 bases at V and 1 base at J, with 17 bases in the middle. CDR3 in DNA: TGTGCCAGCAGCTCGACAGCCGGACTCGTTTCTGGGGCCAACGTCCTGACTTTC. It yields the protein CASSSTAGLVSGANVLTF. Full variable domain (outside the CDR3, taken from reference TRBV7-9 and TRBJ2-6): DTGVSQNPRHKITKRGQNVTFRCDPISEHNRLYWYRQTLGQGPEFLTYFQNEAQLEKSRLLSDRFSAERPKGSFSTLEIQRTEQGDSAMYLCASSSTAGLVSGANVLTFGAGSRLTVL.

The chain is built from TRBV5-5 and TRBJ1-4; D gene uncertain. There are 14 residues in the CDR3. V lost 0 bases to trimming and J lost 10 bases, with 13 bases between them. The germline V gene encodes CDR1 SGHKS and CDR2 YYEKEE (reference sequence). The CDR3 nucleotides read TGTGCCAGCAGCTTGGGGATCCCGCTCGGAAAACTGTTTTTT. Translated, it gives CASSLGIPLGKLFF.